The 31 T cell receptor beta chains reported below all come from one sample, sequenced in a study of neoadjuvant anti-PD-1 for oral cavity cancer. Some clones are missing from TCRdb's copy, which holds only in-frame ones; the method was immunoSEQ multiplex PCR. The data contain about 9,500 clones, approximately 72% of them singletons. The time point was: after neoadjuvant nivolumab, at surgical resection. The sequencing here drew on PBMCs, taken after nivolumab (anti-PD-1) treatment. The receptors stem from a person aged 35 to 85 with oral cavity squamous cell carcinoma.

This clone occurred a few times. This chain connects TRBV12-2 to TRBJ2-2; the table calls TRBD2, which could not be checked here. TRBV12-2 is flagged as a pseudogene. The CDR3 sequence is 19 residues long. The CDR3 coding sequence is TGTGCAAGTCGCTTAGTGGGGCAGCGGGGGGACTTGAACACCGGGGAGCTGTTTTTT. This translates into CASRLVGQRGDLNTGELFF.

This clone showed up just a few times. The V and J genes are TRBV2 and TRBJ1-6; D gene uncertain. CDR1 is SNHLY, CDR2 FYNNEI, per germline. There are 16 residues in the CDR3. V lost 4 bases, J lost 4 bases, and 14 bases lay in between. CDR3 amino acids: CASSGRLLGYNSPLHF. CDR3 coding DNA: TGTGCCAGCAGTGGTAGGCTCCTGGGTTATAATTCACCCCTCCACTTT. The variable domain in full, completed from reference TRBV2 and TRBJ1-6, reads EPEVTQTPSHQVTQMGQEVILRCVPISNHLYFYWYRQILGQKVEFLVSFYNNEISEKSEIFDDQFSVERPDGSNFTLKIRSTKLEDSAMYFCASSGRLLGYNSPLHFGNGTRLTVT.

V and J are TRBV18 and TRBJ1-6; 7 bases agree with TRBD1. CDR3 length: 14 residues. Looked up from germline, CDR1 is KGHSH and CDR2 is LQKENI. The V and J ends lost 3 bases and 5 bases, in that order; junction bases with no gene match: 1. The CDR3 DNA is TGTGCCAGCTCACCCGGACAGGATAATTCACCCCTCCACTTT. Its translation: CASSPGQDNSPLHF.

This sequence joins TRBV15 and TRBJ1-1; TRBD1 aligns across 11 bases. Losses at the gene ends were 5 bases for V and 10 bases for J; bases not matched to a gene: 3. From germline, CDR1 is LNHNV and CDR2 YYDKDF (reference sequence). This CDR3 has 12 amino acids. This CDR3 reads CATSGTGGLAFF. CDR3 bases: TGTGCCACCAGCGGGACAGGGGGTTTAGCTTTCTTT.

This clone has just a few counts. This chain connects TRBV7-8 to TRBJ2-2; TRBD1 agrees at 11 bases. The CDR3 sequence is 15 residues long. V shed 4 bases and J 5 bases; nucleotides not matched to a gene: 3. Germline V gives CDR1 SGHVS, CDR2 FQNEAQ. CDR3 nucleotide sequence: TGTGCCAGCAGCTCGGGACAGGGGGGGACCGGGGAGCTGTTTTTT. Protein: CASSSGQGGTGELFF.

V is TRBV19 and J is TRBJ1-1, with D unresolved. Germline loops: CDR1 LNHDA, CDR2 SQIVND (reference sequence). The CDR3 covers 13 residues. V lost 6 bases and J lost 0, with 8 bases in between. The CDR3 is CASRGSMNTEAFF. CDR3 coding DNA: TGTGCCAGTAGGGGCAGCATGAACACTGAAGCTTTCTTT.

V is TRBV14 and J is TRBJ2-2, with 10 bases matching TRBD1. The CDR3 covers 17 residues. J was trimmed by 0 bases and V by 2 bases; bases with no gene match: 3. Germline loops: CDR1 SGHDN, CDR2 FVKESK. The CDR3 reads CASSQLDRGSNTGELFF. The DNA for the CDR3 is TGTGCCAGCAGCCAACTGGACAGGGGGTCGAACACCGGGGAGCTGTTTTTT. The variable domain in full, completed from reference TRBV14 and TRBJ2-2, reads EAGVTQFPSHSVIEKGQTVTLRCDPISGHDNLYWYRRVMGKEIKFLLHFVKESKQDESGMPNNRFLAERTGGTYSTLKVQPAELEDSGVYFCASSQLDRGSNTGELFFGEGSRLTVL.

The CDR3 nucleotides read TGTGCCAGCAGTTACTCCGGATATAACTATGGCTACACCTTC. It yields the protein CASSYSGYNYGYTF. J is TRBJ1-2 and V is TRBV6-5; D call uncertain. The CDR3 is 14 amino acids. CDR1 and CDR2 from the germline V gene are MNHEY and SVGAGI. V dropped 0 bases and J dropped 1 base, with 6 bases sitting between them.

Here the CDR3 reads CASSTGKSLYGYTF. The CDR3 DNA follows: TGTGCCAGCAGTACAGGGAAGTCGCTTTATGGCTACACCTTC. The chain carries TRBV4-2 and TRBJ1-2, with D tentatively TRBD1 (6 bases). With 6 bases removed from V and 5 bases from J, the gap between germline ends came to 16 bases. The CDR3 runs to 14 residues. Germline lookup yields CDR1 LGHNA and CDR2 YNFKEQ.

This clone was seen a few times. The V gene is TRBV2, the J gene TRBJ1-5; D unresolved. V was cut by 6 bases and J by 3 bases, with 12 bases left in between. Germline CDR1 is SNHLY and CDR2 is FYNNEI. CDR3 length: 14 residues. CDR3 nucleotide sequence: TGTGCCAGCAGCCAGATGGGGAACAATCAGCCCCAGCATTTT. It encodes CASSQMGNNQPQHF.

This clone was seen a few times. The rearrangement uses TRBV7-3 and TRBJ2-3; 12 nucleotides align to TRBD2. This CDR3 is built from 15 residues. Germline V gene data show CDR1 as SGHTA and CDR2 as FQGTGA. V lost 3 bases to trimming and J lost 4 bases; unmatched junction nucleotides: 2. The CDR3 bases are TGTGCCAGCAGCTTGACTAGCGGGAGTTCAGATACGCAGTATTTT. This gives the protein CASSLTSGSSDTQYF.

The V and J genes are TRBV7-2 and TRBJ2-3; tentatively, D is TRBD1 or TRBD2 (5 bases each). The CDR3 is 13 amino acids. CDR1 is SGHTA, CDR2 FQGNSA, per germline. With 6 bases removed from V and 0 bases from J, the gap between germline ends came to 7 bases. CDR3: CASSRDSTDTQYF. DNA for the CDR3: TGTGCCAGCAGTCGGGACAGCACAGATACGCAGTATTTT.

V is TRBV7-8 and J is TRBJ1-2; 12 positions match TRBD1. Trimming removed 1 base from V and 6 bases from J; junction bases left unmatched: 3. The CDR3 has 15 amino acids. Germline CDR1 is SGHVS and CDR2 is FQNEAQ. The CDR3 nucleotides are TGTGCCAGCAGCTTAGTTGGGACAGGGGGCGATGGCTACACCTTC. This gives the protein CASSLVGTGGDGYTF.

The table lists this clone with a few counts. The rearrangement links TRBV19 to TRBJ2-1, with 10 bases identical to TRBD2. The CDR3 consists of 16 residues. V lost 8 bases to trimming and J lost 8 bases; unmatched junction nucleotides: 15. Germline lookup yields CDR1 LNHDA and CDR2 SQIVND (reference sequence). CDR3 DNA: TGTGCCAGTTCCACTCTAGCGGGAGTGGTGGTAGATGAGCAGTTCTTC. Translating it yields CASSTLAGVVVDEQFF.

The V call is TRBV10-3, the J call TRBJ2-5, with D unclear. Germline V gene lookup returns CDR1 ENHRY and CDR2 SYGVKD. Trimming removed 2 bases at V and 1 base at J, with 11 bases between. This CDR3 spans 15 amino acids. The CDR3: CAISEGKGGQETQYF. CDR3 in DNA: TGTGCCATCAGTGAGGGCAAGGGTGGCCAAGAGACCCAGTACTTC.

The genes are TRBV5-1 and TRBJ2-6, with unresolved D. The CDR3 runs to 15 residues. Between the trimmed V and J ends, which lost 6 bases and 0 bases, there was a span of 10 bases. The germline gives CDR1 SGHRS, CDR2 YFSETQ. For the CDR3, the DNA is TGCGCCAGCACTCCCGACCTCTCTGGGGCCAACGTCCTGACTTTC. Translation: CASTPDLSGANVLTF.

CDR3 loop: CASSVEGLPPTGEQYF. The CDR3 DNA reads TGCGCCAGCAGCGTGGAGGGACTACCTCCCACCGGCGAGCAGTACTTC. This chain joins TRBV5-1 and TRBJ2-5, with TRBD2 identical over 7 bases. The closer fit of TRBJ2-7 to the DNA end suggests the J call may be wrong. Germline V gives CDR1 SGHRS, CDR2 YFSETQ. CDR3 length: 16 residues.

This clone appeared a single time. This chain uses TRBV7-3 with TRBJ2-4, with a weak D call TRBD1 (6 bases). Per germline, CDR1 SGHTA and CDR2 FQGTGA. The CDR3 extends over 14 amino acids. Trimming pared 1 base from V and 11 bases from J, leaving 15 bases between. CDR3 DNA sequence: TGTGCCAGCAGCTTAAGTCCAGGGGAGCTGGTTCAGTACTTC. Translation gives CASSLSPGELVQYF.

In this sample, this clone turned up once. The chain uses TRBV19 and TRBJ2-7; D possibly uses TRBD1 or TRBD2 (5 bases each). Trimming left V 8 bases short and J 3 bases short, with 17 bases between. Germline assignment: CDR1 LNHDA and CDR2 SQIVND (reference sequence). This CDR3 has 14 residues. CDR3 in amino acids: CASRPGRLDYEQYF. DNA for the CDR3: TGTGCCAGTCGCCCGGGACGGCTTGACTACGAGCAGTACTTC.

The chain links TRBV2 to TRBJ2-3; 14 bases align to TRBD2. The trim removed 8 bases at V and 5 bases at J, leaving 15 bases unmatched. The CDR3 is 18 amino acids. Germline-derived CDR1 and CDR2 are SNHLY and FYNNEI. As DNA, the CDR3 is TGTGCCAGCCGGAGGGGACTAGCGGGGGCCCTGGGAAAAGATACGCAGTATTTT. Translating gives CASRRGLAGALGKDTQYF.

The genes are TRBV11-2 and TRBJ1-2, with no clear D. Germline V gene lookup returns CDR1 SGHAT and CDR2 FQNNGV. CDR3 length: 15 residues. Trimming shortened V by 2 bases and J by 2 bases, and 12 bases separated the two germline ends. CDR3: CASSLSVHGNYGYTF. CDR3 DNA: TGTGCCAGCAGCTTAAGCGTACATGGGAACTATGGCTACACCTTC.

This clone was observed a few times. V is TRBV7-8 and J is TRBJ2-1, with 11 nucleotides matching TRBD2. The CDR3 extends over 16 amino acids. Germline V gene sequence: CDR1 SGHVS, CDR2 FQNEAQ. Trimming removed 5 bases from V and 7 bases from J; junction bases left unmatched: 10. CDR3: CASSPELAGARNEQFF. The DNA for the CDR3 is TGTGCCAGCAGCCCCGAACTAGCGGGGGCGAGGAATGAGCAGTTCTTC. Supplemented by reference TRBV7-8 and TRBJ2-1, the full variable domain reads GAGVSQSPRYKVAKRGQDVALRCDPISGHVSLFWYQQALGQGPEFLTYFQNEAQLDKSGLPSDRFFAERPEGSVSTLKIQRTQQEDSAVYLCASSPELAGARNEQFFGPGTRLTVL.

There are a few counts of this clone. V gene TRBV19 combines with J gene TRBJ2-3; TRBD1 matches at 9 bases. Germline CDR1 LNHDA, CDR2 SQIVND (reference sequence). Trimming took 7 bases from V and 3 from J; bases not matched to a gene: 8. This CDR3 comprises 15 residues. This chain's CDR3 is CASTDPGTGTDTQYF. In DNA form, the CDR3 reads TGTGCCAGTACTGACCCTGGGACAGGGACAGATACGCAGTATTTT.

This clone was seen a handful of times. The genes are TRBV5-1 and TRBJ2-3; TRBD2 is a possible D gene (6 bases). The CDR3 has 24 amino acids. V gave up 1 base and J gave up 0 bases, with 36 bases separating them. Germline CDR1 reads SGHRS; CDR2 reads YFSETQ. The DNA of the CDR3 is TGCGCCAGCAGCTTGAAGGCGAGAAGGGCCGGGTCGGGACTCCTCGGATCTAGCACAGATACGCAGTATTTT. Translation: CASSLKARRAGSGLLGSSTDTQYF.

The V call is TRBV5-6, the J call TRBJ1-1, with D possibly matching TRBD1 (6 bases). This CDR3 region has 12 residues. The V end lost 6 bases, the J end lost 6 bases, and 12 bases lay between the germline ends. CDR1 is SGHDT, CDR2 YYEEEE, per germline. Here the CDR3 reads CASTGQRAEAFF. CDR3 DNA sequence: TGTGCCAGCACCGGACAGCGAGCTGAAGCTTTCTTT.

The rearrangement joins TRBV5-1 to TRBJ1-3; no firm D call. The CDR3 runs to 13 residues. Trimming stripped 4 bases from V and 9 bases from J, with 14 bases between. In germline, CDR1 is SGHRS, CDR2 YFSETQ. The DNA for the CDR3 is TGCGCCAGCAGCCCTTCACACGGAGCCACCATATATTTT. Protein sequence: CASSPSHGATIYF.

CDR3 residues: CASRKGVTEAFF. DNA for the CDR3: TGTGCCAGCAGGAAGGGGGTCACTGAAGCTTTCTTT. The chain is built from TRBV6-5 and TRBJ1-1; D may be TRBD1 (6 bases). The CDR3 loop spans 12 amino acids. The germline V and J ends were trimmed by 6 bases and 4 bases, with 9 bases remaining between them. Germline V gene sequence: CDR1 MNHEY, CDR2 SVGAGI.

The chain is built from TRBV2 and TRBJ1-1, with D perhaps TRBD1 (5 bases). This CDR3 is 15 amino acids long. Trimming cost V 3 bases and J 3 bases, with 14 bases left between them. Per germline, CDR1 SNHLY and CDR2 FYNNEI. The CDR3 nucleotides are TGTGCCAGCAGTGATAGGTTTACGGGGGACACTGAAGCTTTCTTT. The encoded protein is CASSDRFTGDTEAFF.

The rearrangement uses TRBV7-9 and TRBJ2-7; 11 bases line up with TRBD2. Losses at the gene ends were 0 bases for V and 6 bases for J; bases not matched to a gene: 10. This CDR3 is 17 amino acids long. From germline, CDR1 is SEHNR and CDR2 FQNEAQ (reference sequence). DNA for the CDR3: TGTGCCAGCAGCTTAGCTACCCGGCTAGCGGGAGGCGGCGAGCAGTACTTC. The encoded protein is CASSLATRLAGGGEQYF.

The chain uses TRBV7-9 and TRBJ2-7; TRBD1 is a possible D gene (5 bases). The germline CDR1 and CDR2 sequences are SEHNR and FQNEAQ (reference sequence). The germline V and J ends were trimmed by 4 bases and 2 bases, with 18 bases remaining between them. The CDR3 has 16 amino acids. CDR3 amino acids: CASSSTGLEVTYEQYF. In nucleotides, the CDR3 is TGTGCCAGCAGCTCCACAGGCCTGGAAGTTACCTACGAGCAGTACTTC.

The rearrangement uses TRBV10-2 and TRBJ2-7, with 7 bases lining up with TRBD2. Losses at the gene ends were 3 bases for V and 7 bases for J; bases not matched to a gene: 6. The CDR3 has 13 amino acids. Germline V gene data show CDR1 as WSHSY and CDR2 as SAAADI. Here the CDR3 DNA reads TGCGCCAGCAGTGAACGGGAGGAGAGAGAGCAGTACTTC. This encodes CASSEREEREQYF.